Listed here are 25 T cell receptor beta chains from one sample, sequenced in a study of blood T cell repertoires in COVID-19. Using immunoSEQ multiplex PCR, the repertoire was profiled, and TCRdb retains in-frame clones only, with some absent. The table has some 130,000 clones, just over 85% seen once. Sequenced material: PBMCs or T cells enriched from blood (not recorded which). All receptors come from a man aged 50 to 60 who had recovered from COVID-19.

As regards this clone: The junction departs from the called germline gene at one end, perhaps through a read error. The CDR3 DNA is TGTGCCAGCTCGCCACCACCGACAGGGTTAGGCTACACCTTC. Its protein product is CASSPPPTGLGYTF. J is TRBJ1-2 and V is TRBV18, with 7 bases fitting TRBD1. The CDR3 has 14 amino acids. Germline CDR1 and CDR2: KGHSH and LQKENI.

V gene TRBV6-5 combines with J gene TRBJ2-7; the D is unclear. There are 14 residues in the CDR3. Trimming cost V 0 bases and J 2 bases, with 8 bases left between them. Germline V gene sequence: CDR1 MNHEY, CDR2 SVGAGI. Here the CDR3 reads CASSYSTGAYEQYF. The CDR3 nucleotides are TGTGCCAGCAGTTACTCGACCGGAGCCTACGAGCAGTACTTC.

In its sample, this clone was seen once. The rearrangement links TRBV28 to TRBJ1-2; the D gene is possibly TRBD1 (6 bases). V was cut by 3 bases and J by 4 bases, with 12 bases left in between. This CDR3 has 14 residues. Per germline, CDR1 MDHEN and CDR2 SYDVKM. The CDR3 sequence: CASSLGQRFYGYTF. The CDR3 coding sequence is TGTGCCAGCAGTTTGGGACAACGCTTCTATGGCTACACCTTC.

This clone was recorded a few times. The chain links TRBV6-5 to TRBJ2-3; 10 positions agree with TRBD1. V gave up 2 bases and J gave up 2 bases; unmatched junction bases: 4. CDR1 and CDR2 (germline): MNHEY, SVGAGI. This CDR3 region has 16 residues. This chain's CDR3 is CASSYQGQGVTDTQYF. The CDR3 region has the DNA TGTGCCAGCAGTTACCAAGGACAGGGGGTCACAGATACGCAGTATTTT.

The chain recombines TRBV5-4 with TRBJ2-7; tentatively, D is TRBD1 (5 bases). There are 12 residues in the CDR3. Trimming shortened V by 1 base and J by 4 bases, and 6 bases separated the two germline ends. Per germline, CDR1 SGHNT and CDR2 YYREEE (reference sequence). The CDR3 nucleotides read TGTGCCAGCAGCTTGCCAGGGTACGAGCAGTACTTC. This sequence encodes CASSLPGYEQYF.

The chain has TRBV29-1 and TRBJ2-3, with D perhaps matching TRBD2 (6 bases). Germline CDR1 is SQVTM and CDR2 is ANQGSEA. CDR3 length: 15 residues. Trimming pared 4 bases from V and 5 bases from J, leaving 19 bases between. The CDR3 DNA follows: TGCAGCGTTGGTGGCGGCGTGAGGCGGGGAGATACGCAGTATTTT. It is translated as CSVGGGVRRGDTQYF.

The chain carries TRBV15 and TRBJ1-4, with D perhaps matching TRBD1 (5 bases). Germline CDR1 LNHNV, CDR2 YYDKDF (reference sequence). V was cut by 3 bases and J by 2 bases, with 13 bases left in between. This CDR3 has 16 amino acids. The CDR3 coding sequence is TGTGCCACCAGCAGCGGGGGGTGGCCCACTAATGAAAAACTGTTTTTT. Amino acid sequence: CATSSGGWPTNEKLFF.

V is TRBV7-3 and J is TRBJ2-1, with TRBD2 matching 14 bases. Germline-derived CDR1 and CDR2 are SGHTA and FQGTGA. With 5 bases clipped from V and 8 bases from J, the junction kept 5 bases outside the gene matches. The CDR3 length is 15 residues. The CDR3 DNA sequence: TGTGCCAGCAGCATGGGACTAGCGGGAGCCGATGAGCAGTTCTTC. Residues: CASSMGLAGADEQFF.

For the CDR3, the DNA is TGTGCCAGCAGTCGACAGGGTCTAGGAGAGACCCAGTACTTC. Translated: CASSRQGLGETQYF. This chain links TRBV2 with TRBJ2-5; 7 bases agree with TRBD1. The V and J ends lost 5 bases and 4 bases, in that order; junction bases with no gene match: 7. Germline V gene sequence: CDR1 SNHLY, CDR2 FYNNEI. The CDR3 spans 14 residues. Filled out from reference TRBV2 and TRBJ2-5, the complete variable domain reads EPEVTQTPSHQVTQMGQEVILRCVPISNHLYFYWYRQILGQKVEFLVSFYNNEISEKSEIFDDQFSVERPDGSNFTLKIRSTKLEDSAMYFCASSRQGLGETQYFGPGTRLLVL.

In nucleotides, the CDR3 is TGTGCCAGCAGCTTGGGGCTGTCCTCTGGAAACACCATATATTTT. It codes for CASSLGLSSGNTIYF. The chain employs TRBV5-6 and TRBJ1-3; D not resolved. The CDR3 has 15 residues. With 0 bases removed from V and 0 bases from J, the gap between germline ends came to 7 bases. Germline V gene sequence: CDR1 SGHDT, CDR2 YYEEEE.

The CDR3 DNA reads as TGCAGCGTTCGCCTTGGAGAAGGTCAGCCCCAGCATTTT. It translates to CSVRLGEGQPQHF. This chain uses TRBV29-1 with TRBJ1-5; D unclear. This CDR3 contains 13 residues. The V gene's germline CDR1 is SQVTM and CDR2 ANQGSEA. Trimming stripped 5 bases from V and 6 bases from J, with 14 bases between.

The CDR3 loop is CASSPRTDYNEQFF. CDR3 nucleotide sequence: TGTGCCAGCAGCCCCAGAACAGACTACAATGAGCAGTTCTTC. V gene TRBV14 combines with J gene TRBJ2-1; no reliable D call. In germline, CDR1 is SGHDN, CDR2 FVKESK. V was trimmed by 4 bases and J by 3 bases, leaving 10 bases between them. CDR3 length: 14 residues.

V and J are TRBV5-8 and TRBJ2-7; TRBD1 might be the D (5 bases). The CDR3 contains 13 residues. Per germline, CDR1 SGHTS and CDR2 YDEGEE. Trimming cost V 2 bases and J 6 bases, with 12 bases left between them. The CDR3 sequence: CASSLRGWPEQYF. The CDR3 region has the DNA TGTGCCAGCAGCTTAAGGGGATGGCCCGAGCAGTACTTC.

This clone has more than one count but fewer than ten. The chain links TRBV7-6 to TRBJ2-2; maybe TRBD1 (5 bases). V was pared by 1 base and J by 4 bases, with 13 bases between. Looked up from germline, CDR1 is SGHVS and CDR2 is FNYEAQ. The CDR3 consists of 16 residues. CDR3 region: CASSLDSGSVTGELFF. As DNA, the CDR3 is TGTGCCAGCAGCTTAGATTCAGGGTCGGTCACCGGGGAGCTGTTTTTT.

The chain uses TRBV7-3 and TRBJ2-3; TRBD2 agrees at 10 bases. The CDR3 spans 14 residues. The germline V gene has CDR1 SGHTA and CDR2 FQGTGA. The junction had 8 bases not matched to a gene; V was cut back by 5 bases and J by 9 bases. CDR3 region: CASSPGPSGRTQYF. CDR3 sequence (DNA): TGTGCCAGCAGCCCCGGGCCTAGCGGGAGAACGCAGTATTTT.

V usage is TRBV19 and J usage is TRBJ2-1, with 7 nucleotides matching TRBD1. Trimming removed 6 bases from V and 2 bases from J; junction bases left unmatched: 13. Germline V gene sequence: CDR1 LNHDA, CDR2 SQIVND (reference sequence). This CDR3 is built from 17 residues. The CDR3 coding sequence is TGTGCCAGTAGAGGGGGCCTGGCGGGCTCTGCCTACAATGAGCAGTTCTTC. Its protein product is CASRGGLAGSAYNEQFF.

The chain carries TRBV5-1 and TRBJ1-2, with 7 bases identical to TRBD1. This CDR3 region has 15 residues. Germline-derived CDR1 and CDR2 are SGHRS and YFSETQ. V gave up 4 bases and J gave up 1 base; unmatched junction bases: 7. The CDR3 DNA reads TGCGCCAGCAGCGATGACAGGGCCCTTAACTATGGCTACACCTTC. This gives the protein CASSDDRALNYGYTF.

V is TRBV11-3 and J is TRBJ2-2; D is possibly TRBD2 (6 bases). Germline V CDR1 and CDR2: SGHNT, YENEEA. Trimming removed 5 bases from V and 3 bases from J, with 13 bases in between. There are 15 residues in the CDR3. The CDR3 DNA sequence: TGTGCCAGCAGCAGGGGTGGAGGGGACACCGGGGAGCTGTTTTTT. As protein: CASSRGGGDTGELFF.

The chain carries TRBV4-2 and TRBJ1-6; D perhaps matches TRBD1 (5 bases). In germline, CDR1 is LGHNA, CDR2 YNFKEQ. V was cut by 4 bases and J by 8 bases, with 6 bases left in between. This CDR3 is 12 amino acids long. The CDR3 region is CASSRGDSPLHF. CDR3 DNA: TGTGCCAGCAGCCGGGGCGATTCACCCCTCCACTTT.

The chain links TRBV19 to TRBJ2-7; D is uncertain. CDR3 size: 13 residues. Trimming shortened V by 3 bases and J by 2 bases, and 8 bases separated the two germline ends. CDR1 is LNHDA, CDR2 SQIVND, per germline (reference sequence). The CDR3 DNA reads as TGTGCCAGTAGTATGCAGGTAACCTACGAGCAGTACTTC. This translates into CASSMQVTYEQYF.

The rearrangement uses TRBV7-6 and TRBJ2-7; 11 bases map to TRBD2. Germline V gene lookup returns CDR1 SGHVS and CDR2 FNYEAQ. The trim removed 0 bases at V and 3 bases at J, leaving 7 bases unmatched. The CDR3 totals 17 residues. The CDR3 loop is CASSLARASGGYYEQYV. As DNA, the CDR3 is TGTGCCAGCAGCTTAGCGCGGGCTAGCGGGGGGTACTACGAGCAGTACGTC.

The rearrangement uses TRBV30 and TRBJ2-7; D not certain. This CDR3 contains 13 residues. From germline, CDR1 is GTSNPN and CDR2 SVGIG (reference sequence). Trimming removed 4 bases from V and 0 bases from J, with 10 bases in between. The chain's CDR3 is CAWTKPSSYEQYF. The CDR3 DNA reads as TGTGCCTGGACGAAACCCAGCTCCTACGAGCAGTACTTC. Full variable domain (outside the CDR3, taken from reference TRBV30 and TRBJ2-7): SQTIHQWPATLVQPVGSPLSLECTVEGTSNPNLYWYRQAAGRGLQLLFYSVGIGQISSEVPQNLSASRPQDRQFILSSKKLLLSDSGFYLCAWTKPSSYEQYFGPGTRLTVT.

The chain carries TRBV6-1 and TRBJ2-7, with unresolved D. CDR3 length: 15 amino acids. Germline V gene sequence: CDR1 MNHNS, CDR2 SASEGT. Trimming removed 2 bases from V and 4 bases from J, with 15 bases in between. As DNA, the CDR3 is TGTGCCAGCAGTGAAATGGAGACTTCTTTTTACGAGCAGTACTTC. Translated, it gives CASSEMETSFYEQYF.

This clone was counted only a few times. The genes are TRBV7-6 and TRBJ2-2; 8 bases match TRBD1. V shed 5 bases, J shed 7 bases, and the junction held 9 bases outside the gene matches. The V gene's germline CDR1 is SGHVS and CDR2 FNYEAQ. CDR3 length: 15 amino acids. Here the CDR3 reads CASSPWDRRRGELFF. The CDR3 DNA reads as TGTGCCAGCAGCCCCTGGGACAGGAGGCGCGGGGAGCTGTTTTTT. The variable domain in full, with the rest retrieved from reference TRBV7-6 and TRBJ2-2, is GAGVSQSPRYKVTKRGQDVALRCDPISGHVSLYWYRQALGQGPEFLTYFNYEAQQDKSGLPNDRFSAERPEGSISTLTIQRTEQRDSAMYRCASSPWDRRRGELFFGEGSRLTVL.

The chain links TRBV7-2 to TRBJ2-6, with D tentatively TRBD1 (5 bases). The CDR3 consists of 18 residues. V lost 1 base, J lost 0 bases, and 13 bases lay in between. Germline CDR1 reads SGHTA; CDR2 reads FQGNSA. The CDR3 protein is CASSLGSGKSSGANVLTF. The CDR3 nucleotides are TGTGCCAGCAGCTTAGGCTCAGGGAAGAGCTCTGGGGCCAACGTCCTGACTTTC.